This is a list of T cell receptor beta chains from one sample in a study of human T cells and chemical hapten exposure. MiXCR was run by TCRdb on the RACE reads, yielding one entry per CDR3 protein. The sample holds 87,000 or so distinct CDR3 sequences, 8% to 10% seen once. Sequencing used whole blood, obtained in connection with sensitization to the hapten diphenylcyclopropenone (DPC). These receptors all come from a woman in her thirties or forties with alopecia areata. Some clones in this sample may be carry-over from other donors' samples. Each CDR3 is given without its conserved first and last residue. Each record gives: V gene, D gene, CDR3 protein. D genes are given only for firm matches.

TRBV6-2/TRBV6-3 | NA | ASTPFSTDTQY
TRBV11-2 | NA | ASSTGLDNEQF
TRBV6-2/TRBV6-3 | TRBD1 | ASRRTGLPDTQY
TRBV12-3/TRBV12-4 | NA | ASTANSNQETQY
TRBV11-2 | NA | ASSLVPVNQPQH
TRBV20-1 | TRBD1 | SARPLSGEDRGGYT
TRBV29-1 | NA | SVAHSNTEAF
TRBV12-3/TRBV12-4 | NA | ASRRSGTTEAF
TRBV6-6 | NA | ASSYGLGYT
TRBV28 | NA | ASTHIGEGNQPQH
TRBV6-2/TRBV6-3 | TRBD1 | ASSTGPGTGGNQPQH
TRBV16 | NA | ASSLAGGRGTEAF
TRBV10-3 | NA | AIKRTEYNSPLH
TRBV5-4 | TRBD1 | ASSLTDRPSYEQY
TRBV6-5 | TRBD1 | ASSYRIQGDTEAF
TRBV9 | NA | ASSVGAGETNSPLH
TRBV9 | NA | ASSGADFLGETQY
TRBV6-6 | TRBD1 | ASRPGQGTRSNQPQH
TRBV4-3 | TRBD2 | ASSQEGHASGPTDTQY
TRBV29-1 | NA | SVGTAQETQY
TRBV20-1 | TRBD2 | SATRTSSGELF
TRBV6-5 | NA | ASSYSYPGGLRPYEQY
TRBV20-1 | NA | SARELQTGELF
TRBV27 | NA | ASSFGPYSNQPQH